The sequence of this T cell receptor beta chain was determined in a study of T cells after yellow fever vaccination. The germline V and J ends were trimmed by 2 bases and 1 base, with 12 bases remaining between them. The CDR3 runs 15 residues. CDR1 SGHRS and CDR2 YFSETQ come from the germline V gene. TCRdb re-called the 5' RACE reads through MiXCR, storing one row per CDR3 protein. The sample records over 110,000 distinct CDR3 sequences, 7.7% being singletons. This clonotype showed up many times. The receptor's source is a man aged 30 to 39 who received the YFV17D yellow fever vaccine. The V gene is TRBV5-1, the J gene TRBJ1-1, with D maybe TRBD1 (6 bases). This material consisted of CD4+ T cells sorted from PBMCs, taken 5 days after the yellow fever booster vaccination. The CDR3 reads CASSLYRAENTEAFF. Written as DNA, the CDR3 is TGCGCCAGCAGCTTATACAGGGCTGAGAACACTGAAGCTTTCTTT.